Sequencing of this T cell receptor (beta chain) was carried out in a study of pediatric ulcerative colitis (dated by TCRdb to the late 2010s). General notes on the study: Among the ulcerative colitis patients, about seven had pancolitis and two had left-sided colitis, and histology in every patient was consistent with ulcerative colitis. From nine newly diagnosed, treatment-naive pediatric ulcerative colitis patients and a few non-IBD control children, paired blood and rectal samples were collected. By Pediatric Ulcerative Colitis Activity Index, mild disease was classified in a couple of patients, moderate disease in four and acute severe colitis in three. General conclusions and limits of the study: For technical reasons, substantially fewer templates were yielded by the blood samples of two patients, and these blood samples were excluded from blood-rectal overlap analysis. Compared with controls, ulcerative colitis patients showed significantly higher autologous blood-rectal clonal overlap, a finding that suggests increased T cell trafficking to inflamed tissue. Only a handful of individuals were included in the healthy control group, which was small. Two rectal CDR3 clonotypes were present in all ulcerative colitis patients and in none of the controls. Because repertoires came from total lymphocyte DNA, patterns in rare subsets such as regulatory T cells may not be reflected. T cells from blood may have been included in the rectal pinch biopsies, particularly in patients with overt colitis. Rectal repertoire features separated controls, mild-moderate and acute severe colitis patients; acute severe colitis showed reduced rectal diversity due to clonal expansions.

Using the immunoSEQ TRB Survey service, rearranged CDR3 beta regions were amplified from genomic DNA with multiplex V and J primers. To keep depth equal across samples, survey-level sequencing depth of up to 500,000 reads per sample was applied. The libraries were purified and pooled, then sequenced using Illumina technology. Per the source publication's procedure: Productive clonality, sample overlap, pairwise scatters, CDR3 beta length, V/D/J gene usage and productiveness were all assessed with the immunoSEQ online tools. Alongside Shannon and Simpson indices, calculated diversity was computed as the number of unique rearrangements divided by total templates, multiplied by 100. Z-score normalized data were analyzed by principal component analysis with the R prcomp function and the ggbiplot package. Blood-rectal clonal overlap within each subject was quantified with Morisita's index. TCRdb carries this immuneACCESS record with in-frame sequences only. Its versions omit some clonotypes, under half of them owing to an unresolved V gene in the studies checked, with the rest unexplained. From that table come the V and J calls and clone size; the DNA was used to work out D and trimming. The table for this sample lists 30,000 or so clones; about 81% of them were counted only once. The leading ten clones occupy around 0.96% of the sample.

Including cysteine and phenylalanine, the CDR3 has 14 amino acids. Only the CDR3 DNA is retained, 42 bases long and in frame from the first base. The germline V and J ends show losses of 10 bases and 3 bases respectively, and no gene match explains 6 bases of the junction. The CDR1 and CDR2 encoded by the germline V gene are MNHNS and SASEGT. During colonoscopy, one to two pinch biopsies were obtained from the rectum for research. Before the diagnostic colonoscopy, none of the ulcerative colitis patients had been given any immunosuppressive medication. Before DNA was isolated, the rectal biopsies underwent proteinase K digestion. The Wizard kit (Promega) was used to extract genomic DNA from the blood and intestinal samples. With regard to this clone: It lacks a known antigen. It has no much larger one-base neighbor in the sample; base qualities were not kept.

Sequenced sample: gut tissue. The chain couples TRBV6-1 to TRBJ2-3; 11 junctional bases match TRBD2. The TCR comes from a boy aged 5-17 years with mild ulcerative colitis. CDR3 reads: CATLAGVGTDTQYF. The DNA is as follows: TGTGCCACACTAGCGGGGGTTGGAACAGATACGCAGTATTTT.